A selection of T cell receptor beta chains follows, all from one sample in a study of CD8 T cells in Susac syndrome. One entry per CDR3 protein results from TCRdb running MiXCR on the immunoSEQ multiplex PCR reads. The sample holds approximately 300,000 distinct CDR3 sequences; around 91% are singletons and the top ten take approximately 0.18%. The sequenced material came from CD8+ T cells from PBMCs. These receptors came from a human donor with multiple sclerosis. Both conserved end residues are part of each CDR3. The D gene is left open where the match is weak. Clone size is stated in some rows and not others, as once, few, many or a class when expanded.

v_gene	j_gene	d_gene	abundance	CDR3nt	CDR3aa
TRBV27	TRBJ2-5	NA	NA	TGTGCCAGCAGCCTTCTGGGGGGCTGGGAGACCCAGTACTTC	CASSLLGGWETQYF
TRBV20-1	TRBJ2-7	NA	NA	TGCAGTGCAACCCTCCAGGGGTCCTACGAGCAGTACTTC	CSATLQGSYEQYF
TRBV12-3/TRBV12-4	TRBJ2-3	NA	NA	TGTGCCAGCAGTTATACCTCCGGGAAAACAGATACGCAGTATTTT	CASSYTSGKTDTQYF
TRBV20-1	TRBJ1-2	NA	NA	TGCAGTGCTAGACTGACCCCCCCGGTGGCCTATGGCTACACCTTC	CSARLTPPVAYGYTF
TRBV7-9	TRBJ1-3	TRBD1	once	TGTGCCAGCAGCGTCCCAGGACAGGGCTCTGGAAACACCATATATTTT	CASSVPGQGSGNTIYF
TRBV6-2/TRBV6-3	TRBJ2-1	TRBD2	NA	TGTGCCAGCAGTTACTTAGCGGGGGGACTCAATGAGCAGTTCTTC	CASSYLAGGLNEQFF
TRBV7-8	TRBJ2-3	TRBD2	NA	TGTGCCAGCAGCTTCGGACTAGCGTACACAGATACGCAGTATTTT	CASSFGLAYTDTQYF
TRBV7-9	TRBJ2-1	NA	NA	TGTGCCGGCAGGGGAGCCCGGACCTACAATGAGCAGTTCTTC	CAGRGARTYNEQFF
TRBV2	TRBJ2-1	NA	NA	TGTGCCAGCAGGCCGGGACTCGACTTGTACAATGAGCAGTTCTTC	CASRPGLDLYNEQFF
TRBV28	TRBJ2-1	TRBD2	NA	TGTGCCAGCAGTTCCGTAGCGGGAGACAATGAGCAGTTCTTC	CASSSVAGDNEQFF
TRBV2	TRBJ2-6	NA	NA	TGTGCCAGCTCCTCCCCGGGCCCCTCTGGGGCCAACGTCCTGACTTTC	CASSSPGPSGANVLTF
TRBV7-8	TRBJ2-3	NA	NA	TGTGCCAGCAGCTACCTGGGGCAAAGCACAGATACGCAGTATTTT	CASSYLGQSTDTQYF
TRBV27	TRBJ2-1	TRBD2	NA	TGTGCCAGCAGTCCGGGGACTAGCGGGAGGGCCGTTGAGCAGTTCTTC	CASSPGTSGRAVEQFF
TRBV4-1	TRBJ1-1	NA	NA	TGCGCCAGCAGCTACAGGGATGGGAACACTGAAGCTTTCTTT	CASSYRDGNTEAFF
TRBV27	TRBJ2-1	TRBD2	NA	TGTGCCAGCACCAGACTGCTAGCGGGGGGCTTGGATGAGCAGTTCTTC	CASTRLLAGGLDEQFF
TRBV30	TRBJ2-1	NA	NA	TGTGCCTGGAGTATCACCGGTGGGGTCTACAATGAGCAGTTCTTC	CAWSITGGVYNEQFF
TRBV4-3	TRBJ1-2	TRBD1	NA	TGCGCCAGCAGCCGCGGACAGGAAAGCTTCTATGGCTACACCTTC	CASSRGQESFYGYTF
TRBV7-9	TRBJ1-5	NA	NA	TGTGCCAGCAGCTTAGACAATAGCAATCAGCCCCAGCATTTT	CASSLDNSNQPQHF
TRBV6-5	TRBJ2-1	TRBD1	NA	TGTGCCACCTCGGACAGGTCTACCTACAATGAGCAGTTCTTC	CATSDRSTYNEQFF
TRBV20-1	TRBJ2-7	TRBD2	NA	TGCAGTGCTCCCACTAGCGGGAGGGCAAACTACCGTCTAGGGGAGCAGTACTTC	CSAPTSGRANYRLGEQYF
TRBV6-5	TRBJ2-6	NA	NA	TGTGCCAGCAGGATTCGGTCCGCTGGGGCCAACGTCCTGACTTTC	CASRIRSAGANVLTF
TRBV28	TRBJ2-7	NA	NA	TGTGCCAGCAGTCCTCCTCCAGCAGCCTACGAGCAGTACTTC	CASSPPPAAYEQYF
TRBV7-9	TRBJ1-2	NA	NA	TGTGCCATCCCGGTAATTGATGGCTACACCTTC	CAIPVIDGYTF
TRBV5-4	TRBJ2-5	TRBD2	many	TGTGCCAGCAGCTTGGCCGGGGGGGTCGGAGAGACCCAGTACTTC	CASSLAGGVGETQYF
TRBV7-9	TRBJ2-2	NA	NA	TGTGCCAGCAGCCCGATCAGCACCGGGGAGCTGTTTTTT	CASSPISTGELFF
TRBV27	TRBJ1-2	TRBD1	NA	TGTGCCAGCAGTTTATACCCCCGGGACAGGGACTATACTAACTATGGCTACACCTTC	CASSLYPRDRDYTNYGYTF
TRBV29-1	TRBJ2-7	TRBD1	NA	TGCAGCGTTGAAGATTCGGGACAGGGTGGCGAGCAGTACTTC	CSVEDSGQGGEQYF
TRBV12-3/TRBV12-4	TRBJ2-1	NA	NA	TGTGCCAGCAGTTTAAATTATGGTTTAGAGCAGTTCTTC	CASSLNYGLEQFF
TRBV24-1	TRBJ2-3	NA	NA	TGTGCCACCAGTGAGGAGGCGGCCACAGATACGCAGTATTTT	CATSEEAATDTQYF
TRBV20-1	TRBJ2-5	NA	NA	TGCAGTGCTCCTACCCTCCGGGGTGGGGAGGAGACCCAGTACTTC	CSAPTLRGGEETQYF
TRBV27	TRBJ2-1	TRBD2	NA	TGTGCCAGCAGTTTAAGGATAGCGGGAGACTACAATGAGCAGTTCTTC	CASSLRIAGDYNEQFF
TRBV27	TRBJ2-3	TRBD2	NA	TGTGCCAGCAGTCCATCCGGGACTAGCGTCACAGATACGCAGTATTTT	CASSPSGTSVTDTQYF
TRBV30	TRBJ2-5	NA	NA	TGTGCCTGGAACCGGATTTGGAGGGACGAGACCCAGTACTTC	CAWNRIWRDETQYF
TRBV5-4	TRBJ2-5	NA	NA	TGTGCCAGCAGCCGACAGGGGAGGGAAGAGACCCAGTACTTC	CASSRQGREETQYF
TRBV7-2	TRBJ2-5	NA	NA	TGTGCCAGCAGTGAAAGGGGTATGGAAGAGACCCAGTACTTC	CASSERGMEETQYF
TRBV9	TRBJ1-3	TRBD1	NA	TGTGCCAGCAGCGTAGCGACAGGGACTGGAAACACCATATATTTT	CASSVATGTGNTIYF
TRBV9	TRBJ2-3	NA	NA	TGTGCCAGCAGCGTTGAGGGAGGTCCAAGGGATACGCAGTATTTT	CASSVEGGPRDTQYF
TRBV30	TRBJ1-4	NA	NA	TGTGCCTGGAGCGACAGGTCGTCTAATGAAAAACTGTTTTTT	CAWSDRSSNEKLFF
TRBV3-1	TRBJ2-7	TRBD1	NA	TGTGCCAGCAGCAACAGGGGGACCTCTACCTACGAGCAGTACTTC	CASSNRGTSTYEQYF
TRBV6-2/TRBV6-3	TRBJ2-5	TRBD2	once	TGTGCCAGCAGTGGAGGGACTAGCGGGGGGCCGGAATTGGGAGAGACCCAGTACTTC	CASSGGTSGGPELGETQYF
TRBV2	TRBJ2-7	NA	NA	TGTGCCAGCAGTCCGAGGGGCAGGGGGCAGTACTTC	CASSPRGRGQYF
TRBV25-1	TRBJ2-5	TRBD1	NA	TGTGCCCTTGAGGGGGCGCGAGGGACCCAGTACTTC	CALEGARGTQYF
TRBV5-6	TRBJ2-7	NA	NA	TGTGCCAGCAGCTTGAAGGCCAGCTACGAGCAGTACTTC	CASSLKASYEQYF
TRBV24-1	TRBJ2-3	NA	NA	TGTGCCACCAGTCTGGACAGCCCCACAGATACGCAGTATTTT	CATSLDSPTDTQYF
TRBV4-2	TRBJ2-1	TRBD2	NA	TGTGCCAGCAGCCAAGGCACTAGCGGGAGGTCTGAGCAGTTCTTC	CASSQGTSGRSEQFF
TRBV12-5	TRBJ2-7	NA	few	TGTGCTAGTGGTCCCGGTGGGCCCTACGAGCAGTACTTC	CASGPGGPYEQYF
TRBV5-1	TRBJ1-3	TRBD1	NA	TGCGCCAGCAGCGAAGGGACAGGGGATGGATCTGGAAACACCATATATTTT	CASSEGTGDGSGNTIYF
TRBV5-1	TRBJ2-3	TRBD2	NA	TGCGCCAGCAGCTTAGAGCGGGGCCCGGGGGATACGCAGTATTTT	CASSLERGPGDTQYF
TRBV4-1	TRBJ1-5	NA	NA	TGCGCCAGCAGCCAAGTTCCCGGGGTAAATCAGCCCCAGCATTTT	CASSQVPGVNQPQHF
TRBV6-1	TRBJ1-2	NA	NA	TGTGCCAGCAGTTCGCCCCTAGGCTACACCTTC	CASSSPLGYTF
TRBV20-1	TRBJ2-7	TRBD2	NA	TGCAGTGCTAGACCACTCGGGAGGGAGCAGTACTTC	CSARPLGREQYF
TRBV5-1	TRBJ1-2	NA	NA	TGCGCCAGCAAGTTGGAGGCGGACTATGGCTACACCTTC	CASKLEADYGYTF
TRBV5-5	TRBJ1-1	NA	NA	TGTGCCAGCAGCCTGGCTATAGGCACTGAAGCTTTCTTT	CASSLAIGTEAFF
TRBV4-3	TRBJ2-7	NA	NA	TGCGCCAGCAGCCATTTATATTGGGCGGCTTACGAGCAGTACTTC	CASSHLYWAAYEQYF
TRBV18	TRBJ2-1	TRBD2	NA	TGTGCCAGCTCACCACCCGAAGCGGGGGGCTACAATGAGCAGTTCTTC	CASSPPEAGGYNEQFF
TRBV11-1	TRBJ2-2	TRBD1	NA	TGTGCCAGCAGCTTAGCGGCAAACGCTCGTGGACAGGGGGCGACCGGGGAGCTGTTTTTT	CASSLAANARGQGATGELFF
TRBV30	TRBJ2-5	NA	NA	TGTGCCTGGAGTGTTGACACTTCCCAAGAGACCCAGTACTTC	CAWSVDTSQETQYF
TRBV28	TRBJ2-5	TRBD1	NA	TGTGCCAGCAGTTTCAGACAGGGCGCAGGGGAGACCCAGTACTTC	CASSFRQGAGETQYF
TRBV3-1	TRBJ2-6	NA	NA	TGTGCCAGCAGCCAAGCAGTCTCTGGGGCCAACGTCCTGACTTTC	CASSQAVSGANVLTF